This T cell receptor beta chain appears in the sequencing data of a study of T cell repertoires in cytomegalovirus infection. One entry per CDR3 protein results from TCRdb running MiXCR on the reads. The sample has some 800,000 distinct CDR3 sequences, under 35% seen once. Note on this clonotype: The target antigen is unknown.

The germline gives CDR1 SNHLY, CDR2 FYNNEI. V shed 1 base and J shed 6 bases, with 16 bases lying between them. This CDR3 spans 16 amino acids. This TCR was sampled from a human donor in good health (CMV status not recorded). Some clones in this sample may be carry-over from other donors' samples. This chain links TRBV2 with TRBJ2-1; D could derive from TRBD1 or TRBD2 (6 bases each). This specimen consisted of cultured CD8+ T cells from PBMCs, obtained from culture after CMV antigen stimulation. The CDR3 reads CASSEVGGLSGNEQFF. The CDR3 nucleotides are TGTGCCAGCAGTGAAGTAGGGGGGCTCTCGGGCAATGAGCAGTTCTTC.